What follows describes a single T cell receptor beta chain. Which antigen it targets is not known. No much larger clonotype is one base removed from it; base qualities were not supplied. This sample was taken from a study of cytomegalovirus exposure and HLA in healthy donors (dated by TCRdb to the late 2010s). Regarding the complete study: An earlier analysis of approximately 550 of the donors reported more than 250 Gb of sequence data and 117 million unique TCR beta sequences from some 180 million T cells. Around 320 gigabases of sequencing data and around 87 million unique TCR sequences were included in an early release covering over 600 HLA-typed donors. Of the roughly 400 genotyped donors, roughly 80% were placed in the genetic ancestry cluster associated with self-reported Caucasian donors. The aim of the study was to test whether cataloging public T cell receptors could identify signatures of past pathogen exposure. The T cell repertoires of around 670 subjects were profiled by immunosequencing and related to cytomegalovirus serostatus. In addition to the first cohort of 666 subjects, a separate validation cohort of about 120 different subjects was used. High-throughput TCR immunosequencing, statistical association of individual TCRs with disease status, and machine learning were combined to predict cytomegalovirus infection status. A later analysis re-examined previously published TCR beta repertoires from about 670 donors and added high-resolution HLA genotyping to investigate patterns of TCR occurrence. Rather than using new phenotypic data, the later analysis identified candidate immune exposures from TCR beta sequences and from how often those sequences occurred across donors. To decide whether each TCR beta V gene segment behaved as functional or pseudogenic, an earlier analysis of 587 of the donors relied on high-throughput TCR beta sequencing. Donor age, sex, ethnicity and CMV serostatus were compiled together with the repertoire data. A later genetic analysis used genome-wide SNP genotypes for about 65% of the 666 donors, treating that subset as a discovery cohort. All discovery cohort repertoires had been generated on a single sequencing platform. HLA typing included class I and class II loci at four-digit resolution. The number of typed donors differed by locus: about 620-630 for A, B, C, DRB1 and DQB1; approximately 520 for DQA1; approximately 610 for DPA1; and around 450 for DPB1. Because of strong linkage in the cohort, roughly five DR-DQ haplotypes were treated as single units for association and clustering. Among approximately 370 genotyped donors of the cohort, an average of around 250,000 unique TCR beta nucleotide sequences was sequenced per donor, of which about 18% were non-productive. The study at large found these results: Immune exposure information for the cohort was limited to CMV serostatus. Because HLA typing was missing for some donors at each locus, association tests included only the typed subset. Across donors, most TCR sequences were observed very rarely, whereas some public TCRs were present in many individuals. The authors suggested that the approach could potentially be generalized to other disease states and immunological phenotypes. A later analysis associated around 16,000 TCR beta sequences with specific HLA alleles at a false discovery rate of 0.05. According to a later analysis, most CMV-associated TCR beta chains appeared to be HLA-restricted, and the HLA associations seemed to be driven largely by CMV exposure. A further reported finding was that TCR beta sequences accurately predicted the HLA-A and HLA-B alleles for most subjects in the first cohort. When HLA alleles, especially DR and DQ, strongly co-occurred, TCR associations were difficult to assign to individual alleles. An earlier analysis of some 560 of the donors showed that most TCR beta V segments appeared in productive rearrangements either about 90% or about 30% of the time, which broadly matched IMGT annotations. The cohort was sequenced for TCR beta chains only, and without alpha or paired-chain data the features that could be detected were limited. Presence/absence analyses assumed roughly uniform sequencing depth across donors, an assumption that may not hold. A later analysis reported that several top co-occurrence clusters appeared linked to parvovirus B19, influenza, CMV and Epstein-Barr virus. Because counts were too low, approximately 18 rarely observed V segments, including chromosome 9 orphons, were excluded from the earlier analysis of around 590 of the donors. A few of the identified cytomegalovirus-associated TCR beta chains were confirmed in vitro to be specific for cytomegalovirus antigens. The 87-base-pair reads could not distinguish some IMGT-functional V segments, including TRBV6-2 and TRBV6-3, so those segments were excluded. Correlated functional status among segregating V segments might be attributable to linkage disequilibrium, but an unknown experimental factor could not be ruled out. The classifier was reported to diagnose cytomegalovirus status with high specificity and sensitivity in both the original cohort and the validation cohort. In the study, 150 to 200 TCR beta chains were listed as associated with cytomegalovirus. A group of highly shared sequence variants was considered likely to be a technical artifact of the sequencing pipeline. In a later analysis, the rate of TCR association differed among HLA loci, with DRB1 alleles having the most associated TCRs and HLA-C alleles having the fewest. Compared with equally common non-associated chains, HLA-associated TCR beta chains in a later analysis were more clonally expanded and had lower generation probabilities. An association between a missense DCLRE1C variant and V-gene and J-gene trimming of TCR beta chains was found in a later genetic analysis and replicated in an independent cohort. In a later genetic analysis, fewer N-insertions in productive TCRs were reported among donors in an Asian-associated ancestry cluster than the 666-donor mean.

The cohort was made up of approximately 670 healthy bone marrow donors. At the time of sampling, all cohort members were nominally healthy, though unrecorded immune exposures were likely present. The donor was CMV seropositive and belonged to the group of 250 to 350 seropositive cohort members. A peripheral blood sample was collected from each donor, and TCR beta sequencing was performed on peripheral blood mononuclear cells. Genomic DNA extraction from the blood cell samples was performed with the Qiagen DNeasy Blood Extraction Kit. Cut back by 7 bases and 5 bases, the V and J ends lie 17 bases apart. The CDR3 goes from the cysteine to the phenylalanine over 14 residues. CDR3 DNA is the only sequence kept; it has 42 bases, read in frame from the first base. Looking up the germline V gene yields CDR1 MNHEY and CDR2 SVGAGI. The library was prepared using the immunoSEQ multiplex PCR assay. For the multiplex PCR, a mixture combining 60 forward primers for TCR Vbeta segments and 13 reverse primers for TCR Jbeta segments was used. The CDR3 region of rearranged TCR beta genes was amplified from genomic DNA by a multiplex PCR assay. The amplified TCR beta libraries were sequenced on the Illumina HiSeq System as 87-base-pair reads. Turning to the authors' computational methods: In a later analysis, tens of millions of unique TCR beta chains were counted across the 500 to 850 repertoires, and approximately 11 million of these chains were shared by at least two donors. To remove PCR and sequencing errors, raw reads were error-corrected and collapsed into unique sequences using a nearest-neighbor algorithm that merged closely related sequences. CDR3 sequences were aligned to IMGT reference sequences to assign V, D and J gene segments. For a sequence to be retained, a match of at least six nucleotides was required to both a V gene segment and a J gene segment. Rearrangements were called productive when the CDR3 lacked stop codons and stayed in frame with V and J; all others were non-productive. Following IMGT convention, CDR3 was defined as the stretch from the second conserved V-encoded cysteine to the conserved J-encoded phenylalanine. Sequences without an unambiguous match to a single V gene segment were excluded from the earlier analysis of 587 of the donors. An earlier analysis of approximately 590 of the donors called V segments functional above 56.7% productive rearrangements and segregating when the between-donor standard deviation exceeded 5%. To diagnose cytomegalovirus status from the catalog of TCR beta chain sequences, a statistical classification framework was built. A later analysis assigned V and J genes by comparing TCR nucleotide sequences with IMGT/GENE-DB human TR gene sequences. A later analysis assigned CDR3 sequences and most-parsimonious VDJ recombination scenarios with the TCRdist pipeline. In a later analysis, each TCR beta chain was defined by its CDR3 amino acid sequence together with its V-gene family, and reads lacking a unique V-gene family were excluded. As a way to deal with suspected cross-contamination and a sequencing artifact, a later analysis dropped 450 to 700 nucleotide sequences that were highly shared and had low generation probability. In a later analysis, a clonal expansion index was calculated for each public chain from normalized within-repertoire ranks of inferred template counts. Generation probabilities in a later analysis came from a VDJ recombination model fitted to out-of-frame rearrangements, and those results were checked against IGoR. Hypergeometric tests were used in a later analysis to score TCR-TCR, TCR-HLA and TCR-CMV co-occurrence, with a repertoire-size bias correction applied to the TCR pairs. A later analysis estimated false discovery rates by permuting HLA or CMV assignments 20 times. In a later analysis, co-occurring TCRs were grouped using DBSCAN, with TCRdist sequence similarity added in when clustering inside HLA-allele-positive subsets. Repertoires with fewer than 30,000 or more than 120,000 public chains were left out of co-occurrence clustering, as were four to six repertoires with anomalous nucleotide sharing. TCRdb re-hosts the immuneACCESS table, in-frame sequences only. Its copies lack some clones; in the studies checked, an unresolved V gene accounts for under half of them, and the cause for the rest is not known. Clone size and the V and J calls come from that table; the DNA yielded D and trimming. The sample yields around 90,000 clones; about 80% were counted once. The ten top clones hold around 3% of the sample.

The specimen was PBMCs. This TCR derives from a male donor in good health and CMV-seropositive. The rearranged segments are TRBV6-5 and TRBJ1-1; the D gene is perhaps TRBD1, on 6 matching bases. The CDR3 reads CASKSDRAGTEAFF. The nucleotide sequence reads TGTGCCAGCAAGTCGGACAGAGCGGGAACTGAAGCTTTCTTT.